The source of this TCR beta chain is a study of CXCR3-negative and CXCR3-positive naive CD8 T cells. The germline V gene has CDR1 MNHEY and CDR2 SMNVEV (reference sequence). The CDR3 is 13 amino acids. This clonotype is called medium-sized based on its frequency. TRB cDNA was prepared as libraries by UMI-labeled 5' RACE. TCRdb processed the 5' RACE reads again and assigns one entry to each CDR3 protein, with no DNA. The sample has 9,100 or so distinct CDR3 sequences. The chain has TRBV27 and TRBJ2-7; TCRdb returns TRBD1, unconfirmable since there is no DNA. The source material was naive CXCR3- CD8+ T cells from blood. The sample's subset: CD45RO-CCR7+CD27+CD95- naive CD8+ T cells lacking CXCR3 (TNR3-). The TCR sequence derives from a human donor in good health. Some clones in this sample may be carry-over from other donors' samples. CDR3 sequence reads: CASSPGTDYEQYF.